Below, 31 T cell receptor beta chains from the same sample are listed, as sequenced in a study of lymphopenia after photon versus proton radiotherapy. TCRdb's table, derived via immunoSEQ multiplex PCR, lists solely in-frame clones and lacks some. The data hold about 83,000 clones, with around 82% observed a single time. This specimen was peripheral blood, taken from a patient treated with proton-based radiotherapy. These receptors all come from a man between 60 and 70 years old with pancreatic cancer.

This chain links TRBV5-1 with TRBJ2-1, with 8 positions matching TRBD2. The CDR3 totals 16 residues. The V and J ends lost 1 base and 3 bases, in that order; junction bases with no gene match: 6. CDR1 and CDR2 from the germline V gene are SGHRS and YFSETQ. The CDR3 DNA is TGCGCCAGCAGCTTGTTTGCGGGAGGAGTCTACAATGAGCAGTTCTTC. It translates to CASSLFAGGVYNEQFF. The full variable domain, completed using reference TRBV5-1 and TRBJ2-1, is KAGVTQTPRYLIKTRGQQVTLSCSPISGHRSVSWYQQTPGQGLQFLFEYFSETQRNKGNFPGRFSGRQFSNSRSEMNVSTLELGDSALYLCASSLFAGGVYNEQFFGPGTRLTVL.

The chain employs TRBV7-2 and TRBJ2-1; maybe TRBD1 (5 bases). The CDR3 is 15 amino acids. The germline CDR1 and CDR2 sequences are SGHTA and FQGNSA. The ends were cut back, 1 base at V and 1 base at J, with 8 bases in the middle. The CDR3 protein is CASSLGGNSYNEQFF. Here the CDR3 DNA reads TGTGCCAGCAGCTTAGGGGGCAATTCCTACAATGAGCAGTTCTTC.

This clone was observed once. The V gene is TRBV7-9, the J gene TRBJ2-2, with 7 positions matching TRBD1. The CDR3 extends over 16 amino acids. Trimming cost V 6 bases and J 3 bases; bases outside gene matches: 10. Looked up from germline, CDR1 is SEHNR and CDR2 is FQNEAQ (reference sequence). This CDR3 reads CASRRPGTEDTGELFF. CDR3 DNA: TGTGCCAGCAGGCGTCCCGGGACAGAAGACACCGGGGAGCTGTTTTTT.

The DNA for the CDR3 is TGTGCCAGCTCACCGGGACAGGTCTATGGCTACACCTTC. The encoded protein is CASSPGQVYGYTF. The chain recombines TRBV18 with TRBJ1-2, with TRBD1 matching 8 bases. The germline CDR1 and CDR2 sequences are KGHSH and LQKENI. With V trimmed by 3 bases and J by 4 bases, 1 base remained unmatched. The CDR3 totals 13 residues.

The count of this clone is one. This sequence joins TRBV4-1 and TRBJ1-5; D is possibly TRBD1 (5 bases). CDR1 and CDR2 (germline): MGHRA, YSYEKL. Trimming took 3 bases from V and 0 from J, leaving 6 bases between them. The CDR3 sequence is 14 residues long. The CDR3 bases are TGCGCCAGCAGCCACGGGGGTAGCAATCAGCCCCAGCATTTT. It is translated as CASSHGGSNQPQHF.

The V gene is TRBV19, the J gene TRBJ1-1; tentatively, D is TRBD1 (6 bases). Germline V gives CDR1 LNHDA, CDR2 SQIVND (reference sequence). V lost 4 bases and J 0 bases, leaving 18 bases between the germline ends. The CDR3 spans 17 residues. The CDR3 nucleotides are TGTGCCAGTAGTACCCGGGAGACAGGAAGGATGAACACTGAAGCTTTCTTT. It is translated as CASSTRETGRMNTEAFF.

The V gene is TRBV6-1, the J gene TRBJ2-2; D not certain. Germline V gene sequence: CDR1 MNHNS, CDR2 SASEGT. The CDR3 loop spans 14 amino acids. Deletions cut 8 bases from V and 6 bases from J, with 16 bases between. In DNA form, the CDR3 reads TGTGCCAGCCTAAGCCTAAGGACGTCCGGGGAGCTGTTTTTT. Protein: CASLSLRTSGELFF.

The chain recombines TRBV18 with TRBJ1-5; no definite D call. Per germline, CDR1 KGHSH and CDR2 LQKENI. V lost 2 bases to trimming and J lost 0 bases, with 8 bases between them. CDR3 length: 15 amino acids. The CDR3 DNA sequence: TGTGCCAGCTCACCATTGGCGAATAGCAATCAGCCCCAGCATTTT. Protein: CASSPLANSNQPQHF.

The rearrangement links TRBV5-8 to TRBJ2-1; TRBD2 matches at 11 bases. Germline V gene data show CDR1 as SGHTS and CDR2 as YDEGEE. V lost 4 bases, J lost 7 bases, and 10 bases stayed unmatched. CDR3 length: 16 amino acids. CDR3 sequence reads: CASSRYSGRAGNEQFF. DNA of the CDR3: TGTGCCAGCAGCCGTTATAGCGGGAGGGCCGGGAATGAGCAGTTCTTC.

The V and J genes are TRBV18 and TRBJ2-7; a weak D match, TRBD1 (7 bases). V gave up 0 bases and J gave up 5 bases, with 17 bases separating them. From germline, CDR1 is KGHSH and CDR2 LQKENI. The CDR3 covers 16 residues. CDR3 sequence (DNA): TGTGCCAGCTCACCACCCCAGAGGGGAGGACAGGACGAGCAGTACTTC. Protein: CASSPPQRGGQDEQYF.

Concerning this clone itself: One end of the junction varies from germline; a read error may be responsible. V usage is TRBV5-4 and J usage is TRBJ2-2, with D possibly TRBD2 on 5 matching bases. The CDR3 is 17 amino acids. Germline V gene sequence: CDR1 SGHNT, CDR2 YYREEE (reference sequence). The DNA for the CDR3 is TGTGCCAGCAGCGGCCCGGGGAGCGGCTTAAACACCAGGGAGCTGTTTTTT. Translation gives CASSGPGSGLNTRELFF.

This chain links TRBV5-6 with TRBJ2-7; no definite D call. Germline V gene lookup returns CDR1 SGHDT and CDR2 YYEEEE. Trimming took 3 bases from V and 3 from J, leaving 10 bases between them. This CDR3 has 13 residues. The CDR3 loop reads CASSSDLFYEQYF. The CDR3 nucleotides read TGTGCCAGCAGCTCGGATTTATTCTACGAGCAGTACTTC.

CDR3 region: CASSPSAGSTGELFF. The CDR3 coding sequence is TGTGCCAGCAGTCCCTCGGCGGGCAGCACCGGGGAGCTGTTTTTT. The chain joins TRBV11-3 to TRBJ2-2; D perhaps matches TRBD2 (5 bases). The CDR3 has 15 amino acids. The V end was cut by 6 bases, the J end by 4 bases, with 15 bases between. The germline V gene has CDR1 SGHNT and CDR2 YENEEA.

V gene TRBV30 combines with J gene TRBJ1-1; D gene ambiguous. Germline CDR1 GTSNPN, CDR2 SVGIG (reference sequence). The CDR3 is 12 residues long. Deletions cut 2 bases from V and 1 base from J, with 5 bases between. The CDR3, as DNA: TGTGCCTGGAGTTCTGGGAACACTGAAGCTTTCTTT. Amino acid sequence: CAWSSGNTEAFF.

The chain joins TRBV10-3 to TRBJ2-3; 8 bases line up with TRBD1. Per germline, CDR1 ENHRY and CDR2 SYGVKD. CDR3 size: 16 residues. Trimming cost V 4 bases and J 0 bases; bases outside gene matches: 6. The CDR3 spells CAISGTGSLSTDTQYF. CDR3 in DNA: TGTGCCATCAGTGGGACAGGGAGCCTTAGCACAGATACGCAGTATTTT.

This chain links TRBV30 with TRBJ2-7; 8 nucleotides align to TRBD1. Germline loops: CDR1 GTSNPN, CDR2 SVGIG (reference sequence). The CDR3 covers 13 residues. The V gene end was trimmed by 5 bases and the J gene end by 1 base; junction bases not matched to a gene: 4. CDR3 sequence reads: CAWGTGASYEQYF. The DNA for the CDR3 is TGTGCCTGGGGGACAGGAGCTTCCTACGAGCAGTACTTC. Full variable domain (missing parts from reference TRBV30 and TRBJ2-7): SQTIHQWPATLVQPVGSPLSLECTVEGTSNPNLYWYRQAAGRGLQLLFYSVGIGQISSEVPQNLSASRPQDRQFILSSKKLLLSDSGFYLCAWGTGASYEQYFGPGTRLTVT.

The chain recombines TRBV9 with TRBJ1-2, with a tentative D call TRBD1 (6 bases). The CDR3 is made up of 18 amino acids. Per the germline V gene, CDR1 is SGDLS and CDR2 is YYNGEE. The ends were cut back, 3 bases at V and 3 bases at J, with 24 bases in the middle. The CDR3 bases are TGTGCCAGCAGCGCCCCCCGAGGGGGACCCCAAAGAGACTATGGCTACACCTTC. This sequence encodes CASSAPRGGPQRDYGYTF.

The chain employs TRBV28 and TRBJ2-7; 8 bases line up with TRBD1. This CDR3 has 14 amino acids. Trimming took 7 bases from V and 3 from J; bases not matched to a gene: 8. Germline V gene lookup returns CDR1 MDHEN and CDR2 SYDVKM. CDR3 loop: CASTRTGPLYEQYF. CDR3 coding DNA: TGTGCCAGCACTCGGACAGGGCCTCTCTACGAGCAGTACTTC.

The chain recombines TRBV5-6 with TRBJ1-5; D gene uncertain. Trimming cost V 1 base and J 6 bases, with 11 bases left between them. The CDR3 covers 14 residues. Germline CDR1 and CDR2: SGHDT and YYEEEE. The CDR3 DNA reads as TGTGCCAGCAGCTTGTGGCCGGCGGCTCAGCCCCAGCATTTT. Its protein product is CASSLWPAAQPQHF.

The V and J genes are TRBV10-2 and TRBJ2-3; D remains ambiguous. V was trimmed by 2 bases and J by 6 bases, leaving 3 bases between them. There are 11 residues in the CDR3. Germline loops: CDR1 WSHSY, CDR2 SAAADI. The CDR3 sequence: CASSEADTQYF. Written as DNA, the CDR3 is TGCGCCAGCAGTGAGGCCGATACGCAGTATTTT.

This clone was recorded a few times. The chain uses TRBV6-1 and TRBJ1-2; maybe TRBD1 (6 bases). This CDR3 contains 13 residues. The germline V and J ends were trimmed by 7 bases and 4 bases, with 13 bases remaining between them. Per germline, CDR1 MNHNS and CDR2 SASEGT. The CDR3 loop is CASMNRGGYGYTF. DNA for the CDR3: TGTGCCAGCATGAATAGGGGGGGCTATGGCTACACCTTC.

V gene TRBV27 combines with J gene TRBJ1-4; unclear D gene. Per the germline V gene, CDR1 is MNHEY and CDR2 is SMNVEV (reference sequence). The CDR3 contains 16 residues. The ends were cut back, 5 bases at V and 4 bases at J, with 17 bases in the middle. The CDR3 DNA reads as TGTGCCAGCAGTCTTTCCCGGGCCCGGGGTAATGAAAAACTGTTTTTT. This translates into CASSLSRARGNEKLFF.

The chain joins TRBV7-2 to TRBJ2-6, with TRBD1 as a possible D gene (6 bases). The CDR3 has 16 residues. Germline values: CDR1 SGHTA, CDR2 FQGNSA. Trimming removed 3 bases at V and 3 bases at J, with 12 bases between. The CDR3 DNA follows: TGTGCCAGCAGCTTGAAAGGGGGTAGTGGGGCCAACGTCCTGACTTTC. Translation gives CASSLKGGSGANVLTF.

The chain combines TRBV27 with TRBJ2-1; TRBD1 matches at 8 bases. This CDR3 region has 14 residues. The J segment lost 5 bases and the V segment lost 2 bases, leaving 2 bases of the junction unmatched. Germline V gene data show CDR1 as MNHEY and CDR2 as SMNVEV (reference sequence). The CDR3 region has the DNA TGTGCCAGCAGTTTAAGACAGGGGAACAATGAGCAGTTCTTC. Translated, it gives CASSLRQGNNEQFF.

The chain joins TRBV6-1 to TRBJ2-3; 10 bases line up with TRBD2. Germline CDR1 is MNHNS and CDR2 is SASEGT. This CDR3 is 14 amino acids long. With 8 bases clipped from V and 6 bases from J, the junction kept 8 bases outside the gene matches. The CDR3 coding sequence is TGTGCCAGCGGACTAGCGGCACCTTTCGATACGCAGTATTTT. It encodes CASGLAAPFDTQYF.

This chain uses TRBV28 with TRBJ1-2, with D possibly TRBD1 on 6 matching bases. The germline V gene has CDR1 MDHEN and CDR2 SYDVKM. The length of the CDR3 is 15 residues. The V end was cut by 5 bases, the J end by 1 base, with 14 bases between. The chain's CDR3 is CASSQPGHSNYGYTF. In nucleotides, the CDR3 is TGTGCCAGCAGTCAACCGGGACATAGTAACTATGGCTACACCTTC.

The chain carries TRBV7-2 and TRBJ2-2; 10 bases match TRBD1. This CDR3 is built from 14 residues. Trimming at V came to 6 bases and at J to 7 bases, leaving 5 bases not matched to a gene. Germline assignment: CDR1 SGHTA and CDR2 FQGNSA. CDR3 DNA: TGTGCCAGCAGAGGACAGGGGGGAATCGGGGAGCTGTTTTTT. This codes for CASRGQGGIGELFF.

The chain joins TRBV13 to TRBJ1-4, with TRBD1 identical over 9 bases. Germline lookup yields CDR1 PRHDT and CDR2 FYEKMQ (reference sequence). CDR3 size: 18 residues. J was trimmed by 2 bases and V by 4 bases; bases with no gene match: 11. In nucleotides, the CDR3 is TGTGCCAGCAGCTCAAGTCTGGACAGGGGAGAGACTAATGAAAAACTGTTTTTT. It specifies CASSSSLDRGETNEKLFF.

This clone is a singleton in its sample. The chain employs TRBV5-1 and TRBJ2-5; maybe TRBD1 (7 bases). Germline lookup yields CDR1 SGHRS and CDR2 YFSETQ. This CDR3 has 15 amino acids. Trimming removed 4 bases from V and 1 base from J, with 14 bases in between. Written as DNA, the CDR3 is TGCGCCAGCAGCGGGGGCAGGGGGGCCCAAGAGACCCAGTACTTC. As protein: CASSGGRGAQETQYF.

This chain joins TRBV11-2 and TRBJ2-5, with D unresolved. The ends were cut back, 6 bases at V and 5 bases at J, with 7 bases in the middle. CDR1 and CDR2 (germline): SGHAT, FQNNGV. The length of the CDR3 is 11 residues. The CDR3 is CASRLAETQYF. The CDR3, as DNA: TGTGCCAGCAGATTGGCTGAGACCCAGTACTTC.

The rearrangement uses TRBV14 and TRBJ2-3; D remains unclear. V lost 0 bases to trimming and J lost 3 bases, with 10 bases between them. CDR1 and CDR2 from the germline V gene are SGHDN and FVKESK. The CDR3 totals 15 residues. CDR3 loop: CASSQDNIGTDTQYF. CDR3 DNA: TGTGCCAGCAGCCAAGATAACATTGGGACAGATACGCAGTATTTT.